This is a list of T cell receptor beta chains from one sample in a study of blood T cell repertoires in COVID-19. The data were produced by immunoSEQ multiplex PCR, yet TCRdb's version contains in-frame clones alone and is incomplete. Of fewer than 50,000 clones in the sample, around four fifths were seen once. The sample taken for sequencing was peripheral blood. The receptors shown here come from an elderly woman with active or convalescent COVID-19. Each CDR3 is given with its conserved first and last residue. D genes are given only for firm matches. A row's size may be missing; if present it is once, few, many or a size class.

CDR3 protein: CATSDVRGSYNEQFF
CDR3 DNA: TGTGCCACCAGTGATGTCAGGGGGTCCTACAATGAGCAGTTCTTC
V gene: TRBV24-1
clone size: few
J gene: TRBJ2-1
D gene: TRBD1

CDR3 protein: CASSRDGRANSPLHF
CDR3 DNA: TGTGCCAGCAGCAGAGACGGCAGGGCAAATTCACCCCTCCACTTT
V gene: TRBV7-9
clone size: -
J gene: TRBJ1-6
D gene: -

CDR3 protein: CASSPDRNDEQYF
CDR3 DNA: TGTGCCAGCTCACCGGACAGGAACGACGAGCAGTACTTC
V gene: TRBV18
clone size: -
J gene: TRBJ2-7
D gene: TRBD1

CDR3 protein: CASSLALAGGNGELFF
CDR3 DNA: TGTGCCAGCAGCTTAGCCTTAGCGGGAGGGAACGGGGAGCTGTTTTTT
V gene: TRBV7-2
clone size: -
J gene: TRBJ2-2
D gene: TRBD2

CDR3 protein: CASRGGNSPLHF
CDR3 DNA: TGTGCCAGCAGGGGGGGTAATTCACCCCTCCACTTT
V gene: TRBV6-6
clone size: -
J gene: TRBJ1-6
D gene: -

CDR3 protein: CASSQDNRVPLGNQPQHF
CDR3 DNA: TGTGCCAGCAGCCAAGATAACAGGGTGCCTCTCGGCAATCAGCCCCAGCATTTT
V gene: TRBV3-1/TRBV3-2
clone size: once
J gene: TRBJ1-5
D gene: -

CDR3 protein: CASSAQGNHQPQHF
CDR3 DNA: TGTGCCAGCAGCGCACAGGGGAACCATCAGCCCCAGCATTTT
V gene: TRBV7-9
clone size: few
J gene: TRBJ1-5
D gene: TRBD1

CDR3 protein: CASSWTGGRGEKLFF
CDR3 DNA: TGTGCCAGCAGCTGGACAGGGGGCCGGGGTGAAAAACTGTTTTTT
V gene: TRBV7-6
clone size: once
J gene: TRBJ1-4
D gene: TRBD1

CDR3 protein: CASSRTGNNEKLFF
CDR3 DNA: TGTGCCAGCAGTCGGACAGGAAATAATGAAAAACTGTTTTTT
V gene: TRBV28
clone size: -
J gene: TRBJ1-4
D gene: TRBD1

CDR3 protein: CASSFTGTAYNEQFF
CDR3 DNA: TGTGCCAGCAGCTTTACCGGGACAGCTTACAATGAGCAGTTCTTC
V gene: TRBV7-2
clone size: -
J gene: TRBJ2-1
D gene: TRBD1

CDR3 protein: CASSWTGVRDTEAFF
CDR3 DNA: TGTGCCAGCTCATGGACAGGGGTCCGGGACACTGAAGCTTTCTTT
V gene: TRBV18
clone size: -
J gene: TRBJ1-1
D gene: TRBD1

CDR3 protein: CASSSGAEYEQYF
CDR3 DNA: TGTGCCAGCAGTTCCGGTGCCGAATACGAGCAGTACTTC
V gene: TRBV6-2/TRBV6-3
clone size: -
J gene: TRBJ2-7
D gene: -

CDR3 protein: CASSRTGVETQYF
CDR3 DNA: TGTGCCAGTAGTCGTACAGGGGTAGAGACCCAGTACTTC
V gene: TRBV19
clone size: -
J gene: TRBJ2-5
D gene: TRBD1

CDR3 protein: CASSGEETQYF
CDR3 DNA: TGTGCCAGCAGTGGCGAAGAGACCCAGTACTTC
V gene: TRBV2
clone size: -
J gene: TRBJ2-5
D gene: -

CDR3 protein: CAISEFPPNVGGRSYEQYF
CDR3 DNA: TGTGCCATCAGTGAGTTTCCCCCCAATGTGGGAGGTAGGAGCTACGAGCAGTACTTC
V gene: TRBV10-3
clone size: -
J gene: TRBJ2-7
D gene: -

CDR3 protein: CASSYYWGDQPQHF
CDR3 DNA: TGTGCCAGCAGTTACTACTGGGGGGATCAGCCCCAGCATTTT
V gene: TRBV6-2/TRBV6-3
clone size: once
J gene: TRBJ1-5
D gene: -

CDR3 protein: CATSRDRNTEAFF
CDR3 DNA: TGTGCCACCAGTAGGGACAGGAACACTGAAGCTTTCTTT
V gene: TRBV24-1
clone size: once
J gene: TRBJ1-1
D gene: TRBD1

CDR3 protein: CASGTPSYNEQFF
CDR3 DNA: TGTGCCTCGGGGACACCCTCCTACAATGAGCAGTTCTTC
V gene: TRBV6-6
clone size: -
J gene: TRBJ2-1
D gene: -

CDR3 protein: CASSPRSSYNEQFF
CDR3 DNA: TGTGCCAGCAGCCCTCGGAGCTCCTACAATGAGCAGTTCTTC
V gene: TRBV5-4
clone size: -
J gene: TRBJ2-1
D gene: -

CDR3 protein: CASSQGQTNEKLFF
CDR3 DNA: TGCGCCAGCAGCCAAGGACAGACTAATGAAAAACTGTTTTTT
V gene: TRBV4-3
clone size: -
J gene: TRBJ1-4
D gene: -

CDR3 protein: CASSRQAFGTGELFF
CDR3 DNA: TGTGCCAGTAGTAGACAGGCGTTTGGCACCGGGGAGCTGTTTTTT
V gene: TRBV19
clone size: -
J gene: TRBJ2-2
D gene: -

CDR3 protein: CASKVQGATDTQYF
CDR3 DNA: TGTGCCAGTAAGGTTCAGGGGGCAACAGATACGCAGTATTTT
V gene: TRBV19
clone size: -
J gene: TRBJ2-3
D gene: TRBD1

CDR3 protein: CASSLNAGGGYEQYF
CDR3 DNA: TGTGCCAGCAGCTTAAATGCAGGGGGCGGCTACGAGCAGTACTTC
V gene: TRBV7-6
clone size: -
J gene: TRBJ2-7
D gene: TRBD1

CDR3 protein: CASSPRVNTEAFF
CDR3 DNA: TGTGCCAGCTCACCCCGGGTCAACACTGAAGCTTTCTTT
V gene: TRBV18
clone size: once
J gene: TRBJ1-1
D gene: -

CDR3 protein: CASSYLSGRPYNEQFF
CDR3 DNA: TGTGCCAGCAGTTACCTTAGCGGGAGACCCTACAATGAGCAGTTCTTC
V gene: TRBV6-5
clone size: -
J gene: TRBJ2-1
D gene: TRBD2

CDR3 protein: CASSLTPAGTEAFF
CDR3 DNA: TGTGCCAGCAGCTTAACCCCTGCGGGCACTGAAGCTTTCTTT
V gene: TRBV7-2
clone size: -
J gene: TRBJ1-1
D gene: -

CDR3 protein: CASSQTGVETQYF
CDR3 DNA: TGTGCCAGCAGCCAAACGGGTGTGGAGACCCAGTACTTC
V gene: TRBV3-1/TRBV3-2
clone size: -
J gene: TRBJ2-5
D gene: -

CDR3 protein: CASSLMELAGGPDTQYF
CDR3 DNA: TGTGCCAGCAGTTTAATGGAACTAGCGGGAGGGCCGGATACGCAGTATTTT
V gene: TRBV28
clone size: -
J gene: TRBJ2-3
D gene: TRBD2

CDR3 protein: CASRAYTTGDGNTIYF
CDR3 DNA: TGTGCCAGCAGGGCCTATACGACAGGAGACGGAAACACCATATATTTT
V gene: TRBV2
clone size: -
J gene: TRBJ1-3
D gene: -